Below are 17 T cell receptor beta chains sequenced from a single sample in a study of Tregs in tolerant kidney transplant recipients. The antigens of these receptors remain unknown. FACS sorting followed an approximately six-day coculture of CFSE-labeled recipient PBMCs with irradiated graft donor PBMCs. Generated by immunoSEQ multiplex PCR, the TCRdb table keeps only in-frame clones and is missing some. The sample has 15,000 to 17,000 clones; around 53% are singletons. The specimen was CD4+ T cells from blood cultured with allogeneic cells, collected before the transplant. The source of these receptors is a human patient who received a combined kidney and bone marrow transplant.

This clone is large in the sample. The rearrangement joins TRBV29-1 to TRBJ1-1, with 7 bases aligning to TRBD1. CDR3 length: 13 amino acids. V was pared by 4 bases and J by 7 bases, with 9 bases of the junction left unmatched. Germline assignment: CDR1 SQVTM and CDR2 ANQGSEA. CDR3 coding DNA: TGCAGCGTTGTGAGAAGGGGGCAAGGTGAAGCTTTCTTT. It specifies CSVVRRGQGEAFF.

This chain uses TRBV21-1 with TRBJ2-1; TRBD1 is the table's D call, not checked against the DNA. TRBV21-1 is a known pseudogene. The CDR3 consists of 15 residues. CDR3 sequence reads: CASSNRDRGRDEQFF. The CDR3 DNA sequence: TGTGCCAGCAGCAACCGGGACAGGGGGCGCGATGAGCAGTTCTTC.

The V and J genes are TRBV19 and TRBJ1-5, with 7 positions matching TRBD1. J was trimmed by 5 bases and V by 5 bases; bases with no gene match: 9. The CDR3 has 15 amino acids. Germline V CDR1 and CDR2: LNHDA, SQIVND (reference sequence). CDR3 coding DNA: TGTGCCAGTAGTCTGAGACAGGGTAGGGATCAGCCCCAGCATTTT. It encodes CASSLRQGRDQPQHF.

This sequence joins TRBV2 and TRBJ2-1; D gene unclear. With 8 bases removed from V and 2 bases from J, the gap between germline ends came to 10 bases. The CDR3 spans 13 residues. The V gene's germline CDR1 is SNHLY and CDR2 FYNNEI. CDR3 DNA sequence: TGTGCCAGCCACCCCCGCGCCTACAATGAGCAGTTCTTC. Its protein is CASHPRAYNEQFF.

V gene TRBV5-5 combines with J gene TRBJ1-2, with D perhaps TRBD1 (6 bases). Per germline, CDR1 SGHKS and CDR2 YYEKEE (reference sequence). Trimming removed 0 bases at V and 4 bases at J, with 19 bases between. The CDR3 runs 17 residues. The CDR3 is CASSLGWGQGRSYGYTF. CDR3 nucleotide sequence: TGTGCCAGCAGCTTGGGGTGGGGGCAGGGAAGATCCTATGGCTACACCTTC.

This clone is medium-sized in the sample. This rearrangement joins TRBV6-6 to TRBJ2-6; no firm D call. There are 15 residues in the CDR3. Trimming pared 1 base from V and 4 bases from J, leaving 8 bases between. Germline V gives CDR1 MNHNY, CDR2 SVGAGI (reference sequence). The CDR3 here is CASSYLERGANVLTF. The CDR3, as DNA: TGTGCCAGCAGTTACTTGGAGAGGGGGGCCAACGTCCTGACTTTC.

This clone is medium-sized. The V and J genes are TRBV27 and TRBJ1-2, with 10 bases matching TRBD1. CDR1 is MNHEY, CDR2 SMNVEV, per germline (reference sequence). The CDR3 is 13 residues long. Germline trimming cut 6 bases from V and 8 bases from J; bases unmatched to any gene: 6. The CDR3 spells CASSDRGLKGYTF. DNA for the CDR3: TGTGCCAGCAGCGACAGGGGGCTTAAGGGCTACACCTTC.

The table lists this clone with a few counts. The gene calls are TRBV7-3 and TRBJ2-1; 7 bases match TRBD2. The CDR3 is made up of 12 amino acids. J lost 10 bases, V lost 5 bases, and 5 bases had no gene match. The germline V gene encodes CDR1 SGHTA and CDR2 FQGTGA. CDR3 bases: TGTGCCAGCAGCCCGGGGGAGGGAGAGCAGTTCTTC. Amino acid sequence: CASSPGEGEQFF.

The chain employs TRBV7-9 and TRBJ2-3; possibly TRBD2 for D (5 bases). CDR3 size: 14 residues. CDR1 and CDR2 (germline): SEHNR, FQNEAQ (reference sequence). Trimming shortened V by 1 base and J by 4 bases, and 9 bases separated the two germline ends. CDR3 in DNA: TGTGCCAGCAGCTTAGACGGGGTCGCAGATACGCAGTATTTT. Its protein product is CASSLDGVADTQYF.

This chain links TRBV4-1 with TRBJ2-2; D remains unclear. This CDR3 is 14 amino acids long. Per the germline V gene, CDR1 is MGHRA and CDR2 is YSYEKL. Trimming removed 1 base at V and 7 bases at J, with 10 bases between. CDR3 sequence (DNA): TGCGCCAGCAGCCAAGTCCAAAAGAGCGGGGAGCTGTTTTTT. Its protein is CASSQVQKSGELFF.

The chain employs TRBV7-9 and TRBJ2-7; TRBD2 matches at 8 bases. Losses at the gene ends were 4 bases for V and 5 bases for J; bases not matched to a gene: 10. In germline, CDR1 is SEHNR, CDR2 FQNEAQ (reference sequence). The CDR3 has 15 residues. CDR3 DNA sequence: TGTGCCAGCAGCTCCTACCGAGCGGGAGATCACGAGCAGTACTTC. Residues: CASSSYRAGDHEQYF.

In its sample, this clone was seen a few times. This chain uses TRBV5-5 with TRBJ1-3, with D possibly TRBD1 on 5 matching bases. The CDR3 spans 14 residues. CDR1 and CDR2 from the germline V gene are SGHKS and YYEKEE (reference sequence). Between the trimmed V and J ends, which lost 7 bases and 0 bases, there was a span of 11 bases. Here the CDR3 DNA reads TGTGCCAGCGCTACAGGCCCCTCTGGAAACACCATATATTTT. This encodes CASATGPSGNTIYF. The whole variable domain, filled in from reference TRBV5-5 and TRBJ1-3, reads DAGVTQSPTHLIKTRGQQVTLRCSPISGHKSVSWYQQVLGQGPQFIFQYYEKEERGRGNFPDRFSARQFPNYSSELNVNALLLGDSALYLCASATGPSGNTIYFGEGSWLTVV.

This clone was recorded only once. The chain is built from TRBV4-1 and TRBJ1-3, with a possible D match to TRBD1 (5 bases). Germline values: CDR1 MGHRA, CDR2 YSYEKL. Trimming took off 0 bases at V and 0 bases at J, with 18 bases between the two ends. The CDR3 covers 19 residues. DNA of the CDR3: TGCGCCAGCAGCCAAGATTTCACAGGAAAGGGAACCTCTGGAAACACCATATATTTT. This encodes CASSQDFTGKGTSGNTIYF.

The rearrangement uses TRBV7-2 and TRBJ2-5; 7 nucleotides line up with TRBD1. The length of the CDR3 is 14 residues. The trim removed 4 bases at V and 1 base at J, leaving 3 bases unmatched. CDR1 is SGHTA and CDR2 is FQGNSA in the germline V gene. CDR3 in amino acids: CASSYRGTQETQYF. CDR3 sequence (DNA): TGTGCCAGCAGCTACAGGGGTACCCAAGAGACCCAGTACTTC.

The chain uses TRBV29-1 and TRBJ1-1, with D perhaps TRBD1 (5 bases). The CDR3 is made up of 13 amino acids. V was trimmed by 4 bases and J by 5 bases, leaving 14 bases between them. The germline V gene has CDR1 SQVTM and CDR2 ANQGSEA. The CDR3 sequence is CSVGLGGGTEAFF. The CDR3 DNA sequence: TGCAGCGTTGGCCTCGGTGGGGGGACTGAAGCTTTCTTT.

The rearrangement links TRBV7-2 to TRBJ2-7; D is possibly TRBD1 (6 bases). The CDR3 runs 14 residues. Germline V CDR1 and CDR2: SGHTA, FQGNSA. V lost 3 bases and J 7 bases, leaving 16 bases between the germline ends. CDR3 DNA: TGTGCCAGCAGCTTTATAACAGGGCAAAGTGAGCAGTACTTC. Residues: CASSFITGQSEQYF.

The V call is TRBV10-3, the J call TRBJ1-1; the D gene is possibly TRBD1 (6 bases). CDR1 and CDR2 (germline): ENHRY, SYGVKD. V was cut by 6 bases and J by 1 base, with 18 bases left in between. The CDR3 covers 16 residues. This CDR3 reads CAISRRTQGGNTEAFF. The CDR3 DNA sequence: TGTGCCATCAGCCGCCGAACACAGGGTGGGAACACTGAAGCTTTCTTT.